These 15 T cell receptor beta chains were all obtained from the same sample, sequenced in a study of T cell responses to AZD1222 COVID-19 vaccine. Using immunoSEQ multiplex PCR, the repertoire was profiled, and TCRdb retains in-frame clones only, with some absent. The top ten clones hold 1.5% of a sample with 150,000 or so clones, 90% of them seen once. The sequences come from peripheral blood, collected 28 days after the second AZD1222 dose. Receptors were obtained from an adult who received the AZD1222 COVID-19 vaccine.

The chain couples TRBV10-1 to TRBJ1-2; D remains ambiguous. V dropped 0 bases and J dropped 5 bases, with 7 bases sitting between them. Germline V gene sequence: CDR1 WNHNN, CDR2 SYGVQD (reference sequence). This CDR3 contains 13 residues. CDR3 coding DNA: TGCGCCAGCAGTGAGTCTGGGCGTTATGGCTACACCTTC. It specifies CASSESGRYGYTF.

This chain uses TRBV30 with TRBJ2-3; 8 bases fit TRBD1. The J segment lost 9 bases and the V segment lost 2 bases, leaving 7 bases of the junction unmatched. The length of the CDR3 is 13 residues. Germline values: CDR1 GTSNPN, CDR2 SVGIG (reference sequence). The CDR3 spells CAWSSQGARTQYF. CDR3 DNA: TGTGCCTGGAGTAGTCAGGGGGCGCGGACGCAGTATTTT.

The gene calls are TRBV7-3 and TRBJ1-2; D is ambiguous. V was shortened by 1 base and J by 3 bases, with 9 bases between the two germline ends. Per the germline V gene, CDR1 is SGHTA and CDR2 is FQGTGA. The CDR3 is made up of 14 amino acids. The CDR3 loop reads CASSLMAGDYGYTF. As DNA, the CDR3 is TGTGCCAGCAGCTTAATGGCGGGCGACTATGGCTACACCTTC.

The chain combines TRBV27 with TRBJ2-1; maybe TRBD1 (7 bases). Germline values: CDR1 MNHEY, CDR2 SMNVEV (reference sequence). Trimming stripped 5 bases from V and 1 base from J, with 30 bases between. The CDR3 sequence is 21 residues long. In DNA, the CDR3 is TGTGCCAGCAGTAGCAGGGGGGTAGGAAACGAGAGAGGGCTTTCCTACAATGAGCAGTTCTTC. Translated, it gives CASSSRGVGNERGLSYNEQFF.

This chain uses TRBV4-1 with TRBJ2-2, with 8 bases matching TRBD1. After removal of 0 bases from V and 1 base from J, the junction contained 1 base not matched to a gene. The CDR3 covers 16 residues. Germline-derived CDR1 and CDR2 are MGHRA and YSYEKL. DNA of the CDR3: TGCGCCAGCAGCCAAGACGGGACAGGGAACACCGGGGAGCTGTTTTTT. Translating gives CASSQDGTGNTGELFF.

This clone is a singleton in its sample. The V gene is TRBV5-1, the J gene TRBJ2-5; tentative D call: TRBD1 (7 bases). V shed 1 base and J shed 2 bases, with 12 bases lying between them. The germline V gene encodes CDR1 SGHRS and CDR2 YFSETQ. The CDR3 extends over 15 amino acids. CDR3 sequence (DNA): TGCGCCAGCAGCTTGTCACAGGGGAGGCAAGAGACCCAGTACTTC. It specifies CASSLSQGRQETQYF.

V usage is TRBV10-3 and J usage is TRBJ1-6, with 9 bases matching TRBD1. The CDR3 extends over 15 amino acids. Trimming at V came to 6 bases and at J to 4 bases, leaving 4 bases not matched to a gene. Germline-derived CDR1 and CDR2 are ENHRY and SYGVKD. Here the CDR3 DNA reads TGTGCCATCAGGCGCGGGACAGGGTATAATTCACCCCTCCACTTT. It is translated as CAIRRGTGYNSPLHF.

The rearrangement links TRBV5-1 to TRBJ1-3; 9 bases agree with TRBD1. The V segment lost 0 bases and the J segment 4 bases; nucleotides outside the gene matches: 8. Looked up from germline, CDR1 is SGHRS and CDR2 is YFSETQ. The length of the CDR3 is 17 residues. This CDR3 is CASSLGSGTGPGNTIYF. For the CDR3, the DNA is TGCGCCAGCAGCTTGGGTTCCGGGACAGGGCCCGGAAACACCATATATTTT.

For the CDR3, the DNA is TGTGCCAGCCGGGGACAGTTGGGCACCGGGGAGCTGTTTTTT. Amino acids: CASRGQLGTGELFF. The V call is TRBV6-5, the J call TRBJ2-2, with TRBD1 matching 7 bases. This CDR3 has 14 residues. J was trimmed by 4 bases and V by 8 bases; bases with no gene match: 7. Germline V gene lookup returns CDR1 MNHEY and CDR2 SVGAGI.

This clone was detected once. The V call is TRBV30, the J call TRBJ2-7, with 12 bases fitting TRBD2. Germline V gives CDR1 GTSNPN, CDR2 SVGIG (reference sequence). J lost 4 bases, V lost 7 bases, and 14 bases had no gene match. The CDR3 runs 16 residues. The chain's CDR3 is CALTTSGRLPTYEQYF. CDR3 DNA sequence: TGTGCCTTGACTACTAGCGGGAGGCTTCCAACGTACGAGCAGTACTTC.

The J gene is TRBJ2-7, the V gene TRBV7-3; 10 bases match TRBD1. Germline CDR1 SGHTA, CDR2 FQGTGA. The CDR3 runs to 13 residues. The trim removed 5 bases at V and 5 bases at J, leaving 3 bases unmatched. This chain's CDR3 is CASSRTGGHEQYF. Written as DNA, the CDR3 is TGTGCCAGCAGCCGGACAGGGGGGCACGAGCAGTACTTC.

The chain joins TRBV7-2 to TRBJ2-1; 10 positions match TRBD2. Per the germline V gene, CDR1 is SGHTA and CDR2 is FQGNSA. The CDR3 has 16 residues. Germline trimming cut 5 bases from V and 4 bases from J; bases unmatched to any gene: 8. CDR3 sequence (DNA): TGTGCCAGCAGCAGCCAAGCGGGAGGGAAATACAATGAGCAGTTCTTC. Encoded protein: CASSSQAGGKYNEQFF.

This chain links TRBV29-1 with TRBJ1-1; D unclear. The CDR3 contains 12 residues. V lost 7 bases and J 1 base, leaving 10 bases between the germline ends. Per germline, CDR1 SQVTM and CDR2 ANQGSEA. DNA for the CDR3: TGCAGCGATCAAGGCAAGAACACTGAAGCTTTCTTT. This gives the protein CSDQGKNTEAFF.

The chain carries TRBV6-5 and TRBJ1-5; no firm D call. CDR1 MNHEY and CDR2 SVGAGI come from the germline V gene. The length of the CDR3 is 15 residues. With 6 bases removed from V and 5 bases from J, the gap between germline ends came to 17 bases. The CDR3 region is CASSHPTAGHQPQHF. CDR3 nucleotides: TGTGCCAGCAGCCACCCCACGGCAGGCCATCAGCCCCAGCATTTT.

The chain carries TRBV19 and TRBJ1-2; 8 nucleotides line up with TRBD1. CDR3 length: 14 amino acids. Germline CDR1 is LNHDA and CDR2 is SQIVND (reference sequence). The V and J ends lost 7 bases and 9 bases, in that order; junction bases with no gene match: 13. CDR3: CASIPGQAQWSYTF. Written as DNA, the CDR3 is TGTGCCAGTATTCCGGGACAGGCGCAGTGGAGCTACACCTTC. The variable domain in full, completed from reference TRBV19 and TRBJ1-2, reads DGGITQSPKYLFRKEGQNVTLSCEQNLNHDAMYWYRQDPGQGLRLIYYSQIVNDFQKGDIAEGYSVSREKKESFPLTVTSAQKNPTAFYLCASIPGQAQWSYTFGSGTRLTVV.